Listed here are 13 T cell receptor beta chains from one sample, sequenced in a study of spatial heterogeneity in lung cancer. The sample's time point: blood at routine non-recurrence follow-up after resection. Sequencing was performed on whole RNA extracted from tumor and nontumor lung tissue, or from frozen PBMC, and the material was left unsorted. TCRdb reprocessed the 5' RACE reads with MiXCR, giving one entry per CDR3 protein. The profile shows fewer than 55,000 distinct CDR3 sequences, more than 6.5% of them singletons. Sequenced here: PBMCs, sampled at follow-up. These receptor sequences come from a female donor with early-stage non-small cell lung cancer.

This clonotype appeared many times. The J gene is TRBJ1-2, the V gene TRBV5-1; D remains ambiguous. Germline assignment: CDR1 SGHRS and CDR2 YFSETQ. With 4 bases removed from V and 2 bases from J, the gap between germline ends came to 12 bases. CDR3 length: 14 residues. In DNA, the CDR3 is TGCGCCAGCAGCCCCGACCGGTTAAACTATGGCTACACCTTC. It codes for CASSPDRLNYGYTF.

This clonotype was counted a few times. The V gene is TRBV7-2, the J gene TRBJ1-5; D call uncertain. This CDR3 is built from 15 residues. The germline V gene encodes CDR1 SGHTA and CDR2 FQGNSA. V gave up 3 bases and J gave up 0 bases, with 9 bases separating them. CDR3 in DNA: TGTGCCAGCAGCTTTGACGGCAGTAGCAATCAGCCCCAGCATTTT. Its protein product is CASSFDGSSNQPQHF.

In its sample, this clonotype was seen a few times. V gene TRBV6-5 combines with J gene TRBJ2-7; 10 bases align to TRBD1. The germline gives CDR1 MNHEY, CDR2 SVGAGI. This CDR3 comprises 15 residues. The J segment lost 1 base and the V segment lost 5 bases, leaving 5 bases of the junction unmatched. CDR3: CASSQPGQGSYEQYF. The CDR3 coding sequence is TGTGCCAGCAGTCAGCCGGGACAGGGGTCCTACGAGCAGTACTTC.

This rearrangement joins TRBV11-2 to TRBJ1-3; D gene uncertain. CDR1 is SGHAT, CDR2 FQNNGV, per germline. This CDR3 has 15 residues. Trimming removed 0 bases at V and 4 bases at J, with 10 bases between. The CDR3 DNA reads as TGTGCCAGCAGCTTAGACCGGCTCTCAGGAAACACCATATATTTT. It encodes CASSLDRLSGNTIYF. The variable domain in full, with the rest retrieved from reference TRBV11-2 and TRBJ1-3, is EAGVAQSPRYKIIEKRQSVAFWCNPISGHATLYWYQQILGQGPKLLIQFQNNGVVDDSQLPKDRFSAERLKGVDSTLKIQPAKLEDSAVYLCASSLDRLSGNTIYFGEGSWLTVV.

In this sample, this clonotype turned up many times. This rearrangement joins TRBV20-1 to TRBJ2-4; D not resolved. The CDR3 extends over 13 amino acids. CDR1 is DFQATT, CDR2 SNEGSKA, per germline (reference sequence). Deletions cut 1 base from V and 8 bases from J, with 12 bases between. The CDR3 region has the DNA TGCAGTGCTAGAGCTCTTTCTAAGGACATTCAGTACTTC. Translating it yields CSARALSKDIQYF.

This rearrangement joins TRBV7-3 to TRBJ1-6; 10 bases fit TRBD1. CDR3 size: 12 residues. Germline V gene sequence: CDR1 SGHTA, CDR2 FQGTGA. The V gene end was trimmed by 8 bases and the J gene end by 8 bases; junction bases not matched to a gene: 0. DNA for the CDR3: TGTGCCAGCGGGACAGGGGATTCACCCCTCCACTTT. This codes for CASGTGDSPLHF.

The CDR3 loop reads CASSQESRNTGELFF. The CDR3 DNA reads as TGTGCCAGCAGCCAAGAGAGCAGGAACACCGGGGAGCTGTTTTTT. J is TRBJ2-2 and V is TRBV3-1; D gene ambiguous. The germline gives CDR1 LGHDT, CDR2 YNNKEL (reference sequence). Trimming left V 0 bases short and J 1 base short, with 6 bases between. The CDR3 consists of 15 residues.

This clonotype was recorded at least ten times. The V call is TRBV14, the J call TRBJ1-2; 8 bases map to TRBD1. From germline, CDR1 is SGHDN and CDR2 FVKESK. CDR3 length: 15 amino acids. The ends lost 6 bases at V and 2 bases at J; junction bases unmatched: 8. The CDR3 here is CASSLRTGWNYGYTF. The CDR3, as DNA: TGTGCCAGCAGTCTTCGGACAGGGTGGAACTATGGCTACACCTTC.

This clonotype was detected many times. J is TRBJ2-7 and V is TRBV5-6; D may be TRBD1 (6 bases). This CDR3 has 15 amino acids. The V and J ends lost 4 bases and 0 bases respectively, with 14 bases between them. Looked up from germline, CDR1 is SGHDT and CDR2 is YYEEEE. Written as DNA, the CDR3 is TGTGCCAGCAGCGACCAGGGGTTTCCCTCCTACGAGCAGTACTTC. It translates to CASSDQGFPSYEQYF.

This clonotype has at least ten counts. The CDR3 region is CSARGARSYEQYF. CDR3 DNA sequence: TGCAGTGCTAGAGGTGCTAGATCCTACGAGCAGTACTTC. The genes are TRBV20-1 and TRBJ2-7; D remains ambiguous. Germline-derived CDR1 and CDR2 are DFQATT and SNEGSKA (reference sequence). Trimming removed 1 base at V and 1 base at J, with 8 bases between. CDR3 length: 13 amino acids.

In this sample, this clonotype turned up many times. This CDR3 is CASSYGPGQGDEQYF. In nucleotides, the CDR3 is TGTGCCAGCAGTTACGGGCCGGGACAGGGAGACGAGCAGTACTTC. V usage is TRBV6-2 or TRBV6-3 and J usage is TRBJ2-7; 9 bases are a match to TRBD1. V lost 2 bases and J lost 5; bases outside the gene matches: 7. The V gene's germline CDR1 is MNHEY and CDR2 SVGEGT. CDR3 length equals 15 residues.

V is TRBV5-1 and J is TRBJ2-7; 7 bases are a match to TRBD2. The V segment lost 1 base and the J segment 0 bases; nucleotides outside the gene matches: 4. This CDR3 spans 15 amino acids. In germline, CDR1 is SGHRS, CDR2 YFSETQ. The CDR3 sequence is CASSLWGTNSYEQYF. CDR3 DNA: TGCGCCAGCAGCTTGTGGGGGACTAACTCCTACGAGCAGTACTTC.

This clonotype occurred many times. This chain joins TRBV18 and TRBJ1-1; D unclear. In germline, CDR1 is KGHSH, CDR2 LQKENI. The CDR3 spans 14 residues. The V end lost 4 bases, the J end lost 3 bases, and 12 bases lay between the germline ends. In nucleotides, the CDR3 is TGTGCCAGCTCACAAAGCACGATGGACACTGAAGCTTTCTTT. It is translated as CASSQSTMDTEAFF. Full variable domain (rest looked up from reference TRBV18 and TRBJ1-1): NAGVMQNPRHLVRRRGQEARLRCSPMKGHSHVYWYRQLPEEGLKFMVYLQKENIIDESGMPKERFSAEFPKEGPSILRIQQVVRGDSAAYFCASSQSTMDTEAFFGQGTRLTVV.